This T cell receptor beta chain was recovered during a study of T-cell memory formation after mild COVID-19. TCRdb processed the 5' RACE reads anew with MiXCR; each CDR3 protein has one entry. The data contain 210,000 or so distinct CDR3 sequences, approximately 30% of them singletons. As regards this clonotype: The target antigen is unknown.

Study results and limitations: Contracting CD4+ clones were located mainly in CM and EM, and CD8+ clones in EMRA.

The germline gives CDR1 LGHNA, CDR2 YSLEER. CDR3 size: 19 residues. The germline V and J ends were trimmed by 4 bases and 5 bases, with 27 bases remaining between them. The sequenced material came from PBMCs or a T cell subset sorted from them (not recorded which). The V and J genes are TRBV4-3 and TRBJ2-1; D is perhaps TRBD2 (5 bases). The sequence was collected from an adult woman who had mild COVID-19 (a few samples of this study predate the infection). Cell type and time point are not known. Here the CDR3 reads CASSPRGLADLPFHNEQFF. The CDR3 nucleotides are TGCGCCAGCAGCCCAAGAGGGCTGGCCGACCTTCCGTTCCACAATGAGCAGTTCTTC.